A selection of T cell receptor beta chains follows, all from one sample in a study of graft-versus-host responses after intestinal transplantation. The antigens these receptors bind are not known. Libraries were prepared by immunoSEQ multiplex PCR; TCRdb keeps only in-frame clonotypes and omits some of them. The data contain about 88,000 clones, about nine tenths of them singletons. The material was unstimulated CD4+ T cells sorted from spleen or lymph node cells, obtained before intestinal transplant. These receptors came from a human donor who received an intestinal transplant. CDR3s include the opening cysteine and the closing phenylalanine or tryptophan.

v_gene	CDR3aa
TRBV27	CASSQPSLPPSYNEQFF
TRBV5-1	CASSLGRGTEAFF
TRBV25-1	CASSESGQGRGTEAFF
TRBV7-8	CASSVRWESTEAFF
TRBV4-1	CASSQGLAGAGGANVLTF
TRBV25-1	CASSVPRGQETQYF
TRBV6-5	CASRLTGSYNEQFF
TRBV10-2	CASLGQGIDSPLHF
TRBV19	CASSPRLAGGNEQFF
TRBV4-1	CASSQTTSGSVTDTQYF
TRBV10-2	CASRVGLPTDTQYF
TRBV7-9	CASSPQGDQPQHF